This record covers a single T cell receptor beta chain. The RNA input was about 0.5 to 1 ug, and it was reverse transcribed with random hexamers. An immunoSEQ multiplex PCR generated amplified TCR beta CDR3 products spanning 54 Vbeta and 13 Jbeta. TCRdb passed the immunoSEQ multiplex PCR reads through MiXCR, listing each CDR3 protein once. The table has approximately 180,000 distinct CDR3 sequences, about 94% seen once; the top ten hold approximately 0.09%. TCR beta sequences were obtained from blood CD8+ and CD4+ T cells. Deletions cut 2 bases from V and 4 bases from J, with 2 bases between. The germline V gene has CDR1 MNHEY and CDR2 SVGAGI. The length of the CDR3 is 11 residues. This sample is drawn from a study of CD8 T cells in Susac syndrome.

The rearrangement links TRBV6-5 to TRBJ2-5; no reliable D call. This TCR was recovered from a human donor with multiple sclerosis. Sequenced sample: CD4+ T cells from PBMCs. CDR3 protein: CASSYIETQYF. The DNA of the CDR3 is TGTGCCAGCAGTTACATAGAGACCCAGTACTTC.